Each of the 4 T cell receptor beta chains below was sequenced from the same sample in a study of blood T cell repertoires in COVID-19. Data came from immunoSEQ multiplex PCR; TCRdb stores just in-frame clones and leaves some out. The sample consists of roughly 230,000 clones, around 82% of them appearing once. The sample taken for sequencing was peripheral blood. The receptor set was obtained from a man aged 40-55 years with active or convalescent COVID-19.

The CDR3 here is CASSRQSERGGGELFF. The CDR3 bases are TGCGCCAGCAGCCGTCAGTCAGAGCGGGGGGGCGGGGAGCTGTTTTTT. This chain links TRBV4-1 with TRBJ2-2, with 10 bases identical to TRBD2. Losses at the gene ends were 4 bases for V and 7 bases for J; bases not matched to a gene: 9. Germline V gene lookup returns CDR1 MGHRA and CDR2 YSYEKL. CDR3 length: 16 amino acids.

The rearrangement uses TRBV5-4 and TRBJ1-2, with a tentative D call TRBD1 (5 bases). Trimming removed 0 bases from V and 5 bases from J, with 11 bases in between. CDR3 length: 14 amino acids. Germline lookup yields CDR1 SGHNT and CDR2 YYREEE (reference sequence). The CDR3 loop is CASSLVPGTYGYTF. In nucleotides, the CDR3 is TGTGCCAGCAGCTTGGTCCCAGGGACTTATGGCTACACCTTC.

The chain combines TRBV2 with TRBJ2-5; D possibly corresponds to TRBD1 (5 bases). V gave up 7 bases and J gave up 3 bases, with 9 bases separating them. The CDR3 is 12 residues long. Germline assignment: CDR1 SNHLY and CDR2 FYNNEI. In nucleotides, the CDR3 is TGTGCCAGCAACGACAGAAAAGAGACCCAGTACTTC. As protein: CASNDRKETQYF.

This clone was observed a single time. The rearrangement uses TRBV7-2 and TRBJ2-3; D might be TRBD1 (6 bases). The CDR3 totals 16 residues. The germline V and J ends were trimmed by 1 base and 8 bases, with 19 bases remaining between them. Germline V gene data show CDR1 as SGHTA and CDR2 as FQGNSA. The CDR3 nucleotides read TGTGCCAGCAGCTTAGACAGTGGCCAGGGGTTGGGTACGCAGTATTTT. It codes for CASSLDSGQGLGTQYF.